One sample yielded the 26 T cell receptor beta chains listed below, sequenced in a study of technical replicates of blood from a handful of donors. TCRdb's copy holds only in-frame clones and misses some; the assay was immunoSEQ multiplex PCR. In the table there are about 72,000 clones, roughly 95% of which are singletons. Material: T cells isolated from PBMCs. These receptor sequences come from a human donor in good health.

The rearrangement links TRBV6-1 to TRBJ1-5, with TRBD1 matching over 8 bases. This CDR3 spans 20 amino acids. The V gene end was trimmed by 0 bases and the J gene end by 2 bases; junction bases not matched to a gene: 15. CDR1 MNHNS and CDR2 SASEGT come from the germline V gene. CDR3 coding DNA: TGTGCCAGCAGTGAAGCCCCCCGTGGACAGGGCCTCGGGGGCAATCAGCCCCAGCATTTT. Encoded protein: CASSEAPRGQGLGGNQPQHF.

The V call is TRBV4-1, the J call TRBJ2-3; 12 bases agree with TRBD2. V shed 4 bases and J 5 bases; nucleotides not matched to a gene: 4. From germline, CDR1 is MGHRA and CDR2 YSYEKL. The CDR3 length is 15 residues. CDR3 DNA: TGCGCCAGCAGCCGACTAGCGGGGGAGGAAGATACGCAGTATTTT. Encoded protein: CASSRLAGEEDTQYF.

This clone was seen a single time. The V call is TRBV15, the J call TRBJ1-6, with D possibly TRBD1 on 5 matching bases. The CDR3 is made up of 14 amino acids. The ends were cut back, 1 base at V and 11 bases at J, with 12 bases in the middle. CDR1 and CDR2 from the germline V gene are LNHNV and YYDKDF (reference sequence). The CDR3 DNA reads TGTGCCACCAGCAGAGTTTCGCAGGGCGCACCCCTCCACTTT. The encoded protein is CATSRVSQGAPLHF.

The gene calls are TRBV7-7 and TRBJ2-7; TRBD2 matches at 10 bases. The germline gives CDR1 SSHAT, CDR2 FNYEAQ (reference sequence). This CDR3 comprises 14 residues. Unmatched junction bases numbered 4, after V lost 5 bases and J lost 3 bases. The DNA for the CDR3 is TGTGCCAGCAGCCTGAGGACTAGCGGCTACGAGCAGTACTTC. It codes for CASSLRTSGYEQYF.

The chain has TRBV4-2 and TRBJ2-1, with TRBD2 matching over 11 bases. The CDR3 covers 14 residues. CDR1 is LGHNA and CDR2 is YNFKEQ in the germline V gene. Trimming took 8 bases from V and 8 from J; bases not matched to a gene: 8. DNA of the CDR3: TGTGCCAGCGGAGGGACTAGCGGAGCGGATGAGCAGTTCTTC. Amino acid sequence: CASGGTSGADEQFF.

This chain joins TRBV28 and TRBJ1-1, with D possibly being TRBD1 (6 bases). CDR1 MDHEN and CDR2 SYDVKM come from the germline V gene. V was shortened by 4 bases and J by 10 bases, with 13 bases between the two germline ends. There are 12 residues in the CDR3. The CDR3 bases are TGTGCCAGCAGTTGGGGGCAGACGGTAGCTTTCTTT. Protein sequence: CASSWGQTVAFF.

V is TRBV5-1 and J is TRBJ1-6; D call uncertain. The germline V gene encodes CDR1 SGHRS and CDR2 YFSETQ. Trimming cost V 0 bases and J 9 bases, with 7 bases left between them. The CDR3 spans 13 residues. Here the CDR3 reads CASSLGQISPLHF. The CDR3 DNA is TGCGCCAGCAGCTTGGGGCAGATTTCACCCCTCCACTTT.

The CDR3 protein is CASAMGQGETQYF. In DNA, the CDR3 is TGTGCCAGCGCTATGGGACAGGGTGAGACCCAGTACTTC. The V call is TRBV7-9, the J call TRBJ2-5; 9 bases align to TRBD1. The germline V gene encodes CDR1 SEHNR and CDR2 FQNEAQ (reference sequence). CDR3 length: 13 amino acids. The ends lost 8 bases at V and 5 bases at J; junction bases unmatched: 6.

J is TRBJ1-5 and V is TRBV6-1; the D gene is possibly TRBD1 (5 bases). Between the trimmed V and J ends, which lost 1 base and 5 bases, there was a span of 18 bases. CDR3 size: 17 residues. Germline values: CDR1 MNHNS, CDR2 SASEGT. CDR3 residues: CASSEGAGINYYQPQHF. As DNA, the CDR3 is TGTGCCAGCAGTGAAGGGGCAGGGATAAATTACTATCAGCCCCAGCATTTT.

The DNA for the CDR3 is TGTGCCAGCAGCTTAGCTGGAGATCAGCCCCAGCATTTT. Amino acids: CASSLAGDQPQHF. The J gene is TRBJ1-5, the V gene TRBV7-9, with D hard to call. With 0 bases removed from V and 5 bases from J, the gap between germline ends came to 5 bases. Germline values: CDR1 SEHNR, CDR2 FQNEAQ (reference sequence). This CDR3 has 13 amino acids.

V gene TRBV6-1 combines with J gene TRBJ2-3; 12 bases map to TRBD2. V lost 6 bases and J lost 6; bases outside the gene matches: 7. Germline V gene data show CDR1 as MNHNS and CDR2 as SASEGT. The CDR3 extends over 15 amino acids. CDR3 bases: TGTGCCAGCAGGGCCTCTAGCGGGAGGGCCGATACGCAGTATTTT. Protein sequence: CASRASSGRADTQYF.

This clone was found once. V is TRBV2 and J is TRBJ2-3; 9 bases align to TRBD2. The length of the CDR3 is 17 residues. Germline CDR1 SNHLY, CDR2 FYNNEI. V dropped 6 bases and J dropped 2; count of bases not matched to a gene: 12. DNA of the CDR3: TGTGCCAGCAGAGCTCGCGGTGGACTAGCGAACACAGATACGCAGTATTTT. This translates into CASRARGGLANTDTQYF.

This clone has a handful of counts. The rearrangement joins TRBV2 to TRBJ1-2; D perhaps matches TRBD1 (6 bases). Trimming stripped 3 bases from V and 4 bases from J, with 15 bases between. This CDR3 region has 15 residues. Germline V gives CDR1 SNHLY, CDR2 FYNNEI. The CDR3 sequence is CASSEEEQGVYGYTF. The CDR3 DNA follows: TGTGCCAGCAGTGAGGAGGAACAGGGAGTCTATGGCTACACCTTC.

V and J are TRBV4-1 and TRBJ2-3; TRBD1 might be the D (5 bases). Germline values: CDR1 MGHRA, CDR2 YSYEKL. This CDR3 spans 16 amino acids. The V end was cut by 0 bases, the J end by 6 bases, with 16 bases between. For the CDR3, the DNA is TGCGCCAGCAGCCAAGACAGGGTTTTGATATTGGATACGCAGTATTTT. Translation gives CASSQDRVLILDTQYF.

J is TRBJ1-2 and V is TRBV5-4, with TRBD1 matching over 8 bases. CDR3 length: 15 amino acids. J was trimmed by 3 bases and V by 4 bases; bases with no gene match: 8. Germline V gene sequence: CDR1 SGHNT, CDR2 YYREEE (reference sequence). The CDR3 DNA reads as TGTGCCAGCAGCCCGACCCCACAGGGGGACTATGGCTACACCTTC. Translation gives CASSPTPQGDYGYTF.

The chain links TRBV6-1 to TRBJ1-1; 9 nucleotides match TRBD1. Germline V gene sequence: CDR1 MNHNS, CDR2 SASEGT. This CDR3 has 14 amino acids. The ends lost 6 bases at V and 3 bases at J; junction bases unmatched: 5. For the CDR3, the DNA is TGTGCCAGCAGGGGACAGGGTAGGCACACTGAAGCTTTCTTT. Its protein product is CASRGQGRHTEAFF.

The CDR3 nucleotides read TGTGCCAGCAGCCAAAGATCTAGCGGGAGTTTCGATGAGCAGTTCTTC. Its translation: CASSQRSSGSFDEQFF. The chain combines TRBV4-2 with TRBJ2-1; 10 bases align to TRBD2. V was clipped by 2 bases and J by 8 bases; unmatched bases: 9. The germline V gene encodes CDR1 LGHNA and CDR2 YNFKEQ. The CDR3 sequence is 16 residues long.

The V call is TRBV6-1, the J call TRBJ2-7; 7 bases align to TRBD1. V gave up 6 bases and J gave up 4 bases; unmatched junction bases: 9. The CDR3 loop spans 14 amino acids. Germline V gene sequence: CDR1 MNHNS, CDR2 SASEGT. The CDR3 is CASSQLGQAYEQYF. DNA for the CDR3: TGTGCCAGCAGCCAGCTCGGACAGGCTTACGAGCAGTACTTC.

J is TRBJ1-1 and V is TRBV7-9, with 7 nucleotides matching TRBD1. The germline V gene encodes CDR1 SEHNR and CDR2 FQNEAQ (reference sequence). There are 13 residues in the CDR3. Trimming at V came to 7 bases and at J to 7 bases, leaving 9 bases not matched to a gene. The chain's CDR3 is CASIRSQGNEAFF. CDR3 DNA sequence: TGTGCCAGCATCCGTTCACAGGGGAATGAAGCTTTCTTT.

V and J are TRBV18 and TRBJ1-2; TRBD1 matches 8 bases. CDR3 length: 13 amino acids. CDR1 is KGHSH and CDR2 is LQKENI in the germline V gene. V was clipped by 6 bases and J by 7 bases; unmatched bases: 7. CDR3 DNA sequence: TGTGCCAGCTCTCCCGACAGGGGCCCTGGCTACACCTTC. Translating gives CASSPDRGPGYTF.

V gene TRBV5-8 combines with J gene TRBJ1-5; D not certain. The CDR3 sequence is 15 residues long. In germline, CDR1 is SGHTS, CDR2 YDEGEE. V lost 4 bases, J lost 6 bases, and 17 bases lay in between. The CDR3 DNA sequence: TGTGCCAGCAGCCCCTCGACAACAGCTGGTCAGCCCCAGCATTTT. This gives the protein CASSPSTTAGQPQHF.

This clone was recorded only once. The CDR3 spells CASSYGQNIREDTQYF. Written as DNA, the CDR3 is TGTGCCAGCAGCTATGGACAGAACATCAGAGAGGATACGCAGTATTTT. The V gene is TRBV5-4, the J gene TRBJ2-3, with a weak D call TRBD1 (6 bases). Per germline, CDR1 SGHNT and CDR2 YYREEE (reference sequence). This CDR3 region has 16 residues. Trimming took 3 bases from V and 6 from J, leaving 20 bases between them.

V and J are TRBV25-1 and TRBJ1-2; 8 bases line up with TRBD1. Germline lookup yields CDR1 MGHDK and CDR2 SYGVNS. With V trimmed by 4 bases and J by 2 bases, 0 bases remained unmatched. The CDR3 consists of 13 residues. This chain's CDR3 is CASSGTGNYGYTF. The CDR3 DNA is TGTGCCAGCAGTGGGACAGGGAACTATGGCTACACCTTC.

The chain couples TRBV10-1 to TRBJ1-1, with 9 nucleotides matching TRBD1. Germline V gives CDR1 WNHNN, CDR2 SYGVQD (reference sequence). The CDR3 sequence is 14 residues long. After removal of 4 bases from V and 1 base from J, the junction contained 1 base not matched to a gene. DNA of the CDR3: TGCGCCAGCAGTGGGGACAGGGAGAACACTGAAGCTTTCTTT. The encoded protein is CASSGDRENTEAFF.

This clone was seen just once. The chain uses TRBV5-1 and TRBJ1-1, with a weak D call TRBD1 (6 bases). Germline V gene data show CDR1 as SGHRS and CDR2 as YFSETQ. Trimming removed 0 bases at V and 3 bases at J, with 15 bases between. There are 16 residues in the CDR3. The chain's CDR3 is CASSLAELQGHTEAFF. In nucleotides, the CDR3 is TGCGCCAGCAGCTTGGCCGAATTACAGGGCCACACTGAAGCTTTCTTT. Full variable domain (outside the CDR3, taken from reference TRBV5-1 and TRBJ1-1): KAGVTQTPRYLIKTRGQQVTLSCSPISGHRSVSWYQQTPGQGLQFLFEYFSETQRNKGNFPGRFSGRQFSNSRSEMNVSTLELGDSALYLCASSLAELQGHTEAFFGQGTRLTVV.

The chain carries TRBV4-1 and TRBJ2-1; possible D gene TRBD2, 6 bases. The CDR3 runs 18 residues. V was clipped by 4 bases and J by 2 bases, with 21 bases between them. In germline, CDR1 is MGHRA, CDR2 YSYEKL. The CDR3 spells CASSPAPTAGGPYNEQFF. CDR3 nucleotides: TGCGCCAGCAGCCCCGCTCCGACTGCCGGAGGGCCCTACAATGAGCAGTTCTTC.